This T cell receptor (beta chain) comes out of a study of T-cell reconstitution after alpha-beta-depleted transplantation in children. V lost 2 bases and J lost 0, with 5 bases in between. Germline-derived CDR1 and CDR2 are SQVTM and ANQGSEA. CDR3 length: 13 residues. Study-wide points: Fresh T-cell production supplied most of the T-cell counts and diversity seen one year after transplant.

A word on this clonotype: The antigen is unknown.

Unique molecular identifiers were built into the TCRbeta library. TCRdb itself ran the PCR reads through MiXCR, one entry per CDR3 protein. The profile shows around 490,000 distinct CDR3 sequences, roughly 11% of them singletons. The chain couples TRBV29-1 to TRBJ2-1, with no clear D. The source is a female patient aged 2-10 years who had a stem cell transplant for aplastic anemia, so the T cells may come from the graft donor. Material: PBMCs, mostly from graft donor cells, obtained 180 days after TCRalphabeta/CD19-depleted stem cell transplant. DNA for the CDR3: TGCAGCGTTGAAAGTGGCTCCTACAATGAGCAGTTCTTC. Translation: CSVESGSYNEQFF.